This TCR beta chain was documented in a study of T cell repertoires in cytomegalovirus infection. Study in general: An indication of both CMV infection and matching HLA type came from public TCR beta signatures. Study observations and caveats: CMV-specific TCR beta clonotypes restricted by HLA-C were the ones dominating the ex vivo response. Adding up the frequency of public TCR beta families identified people who carried CMV plus the relevant HLA.

With respect to this clonotype: Its antigen remains unidentified.

One entry per CDR3 protein results from TCRdb running MiXCR on the reads. Of under 90,000 distinct CDR3 sequences in the sample, 22% were seen once. The CDR3 sequence is 16 residues long. The junction had 7 bases not matched to a gene; V was cut back by 1 base and J by 6 bases. In germline, CDR1 is LNHNV, CDR2 YYDKDF (reference sequence). V gene TRBV15 combines with J gene TRBJ1-5; 9 nucleotides agree with TRBD1. The receptor was derived from a human donor in good health (CMV status not recorded). Some clones in this sample may be carry-over from other donors' samples. Input material: PBMCs, sequenced either directly or after in vitro stimulation (not recorded which). CDR3: CATSRGVGQGTQPQHF. CDR3 in DNA: TGTGCCACCAGCAGAGGAGTAGGACAGGGGACTCAGCCCCAGCATTTT.